This T cell receptor (beta chain) was documented in a study of regulatory dendritic cells for organ transplantation. Study context: Regulatory dendritic cells came from monocytes given vitamin D3 and IL-10. Day 6 dendritic cell cultures were stimulated with LPS.

Study-wide results and caveats: Memory CD8+ clonal expansion seemed more limited with regulatory than mature dendritic cells.

The repertoire was sequenced with immunoSEQ multiplex PCR; TCRdb's copy has only in-frame clones and lacks some. This table has 18,000 or so clones, 70% to 85% appearing once. Sorted subsets were CFSE-labeled and cultured roughly five days with allogeneic dendritic cells. With respect to this clone: The antigen is not known.

The sequence was obtained from a human donor in good health. Material for sequencing was memory CD4+ T cells from blood cultured with regulatory dendritic cells. Subset defined: CD45RO+ memory T cells.

CDR3 nucleotide sequence: TGTGCCAGCAGTTTACGGACGAGCAAGGTACATTTT. Translated: CASSLRTSKVHF. The V and J genes are TRBV28 and TRBJ1-5; no clear D. The CDR3 is 12 residues long. Germline V gene lookup returns CDR1 MDHEN and CDR2 SYDVKM. Trimming removed 2 bases at V and 16 bases at J, with 15 bases between.